The TCR beta chain under discussion was sequenced for a study of CD4+ T cells in melanoma. Germline values: CDR1 LGHDT, CDR2 YNNKEL (reference sequence). This CDR3 is built from 17 residues. V was cut by 1 base and J by 1 base, with 14 bases left in between. This clone is judged medium-sized. The target antigen is unknown. Profiling relied on immunoSEQ multiplex PCR, and the TCRdb table lists in-frame clones only, not all of them. The profile shows thousands of clones, around 60% of them singletons. Study outcomes and limitations: In melanoma, neoantigen-specific CD4+ T cells reportedly differed in differentiation state. A reported correlation linked neoantigen-specific CD4+ T cells to CD8+, macrophage and B cell function.

Sequencing used cells from a culture (not recorded whether cultured in vitro). This TCR came from a human donor with melanoma. The chain links TRBV3-1 (or the pseudogene TRBV3-2) to TRBJ1-5, with D tentatively TRBD1 (6 bases). Written as DNA, the CDR3 is TGTGCCAGCAGCCAAGGCGCAGGGGAGGTCAGCAATCAGCCCCAGCATTTT. It is translated as CASSQGAGEVSNQPQHF.